Presented here are 27 T cell receptor beta chains from one specimen sequenced in a study of T cell changes during pregnancy in multiple sclerosis. Sequenced by immunoSEQ multiplex PCR; TCRdb stores in-frame clones only, minus some. The sample contains approximately 88,000 clones, approximately 92% of which appear only once. The sequenced sample was peripheral blood, obtained in the first trimester of pregnancy. These receptors all stem from a female donor with multiple sclerosis, enrolled in a pregnancy study.

J is TRBJ1-3 and V is TRBV7-9; D is unresolved. This CDR3 comprises 14 residues. Deletions cut 5 bases from V and 0 bases from J, with 8 bases between. CDR1 and CDR2 from the germline V gene are SEHNR and FQNEAQ (reference sequence). CDR3 sequence reads: CASSLASSGNTIYF. CDR3 nucleotide sequence: TGTGCCAGCAGCCTCGCGAGCTCTGGAAACACCATATATTTT.

The genes are TRBV5-6 and TRBJ1-3; the D is unclear. CDR3 length: 17 residues. Germline V gene data show CDR1 as SGHDT and CDR2 as YYEEEE. Trimming shortened V by 1 base and J by 0 bases, and 14 bases separated the two germline ends. The CDR3 nucleotides are TGTGCCAGCAGCTTGTCGGGCGCGGGGTTCTCTGGAAACACCATATATTTT. Residues: CASSLSGAGFSGNTIYF.

In its sample, this clone was seen once. The V and J genes are TRBV7-9 and TRBJ1-4; 7 positions match TRBD1. The trim removed 5 bases at V and 2 bases at J, leaving 5 bases unmatched. Germline V gene sequence: CDR1 SEHNR, CDR2 FQNEAQ (reference sequence). This CDR3 has 15 amino acids. Here the CDR3 DNA reads TGTGCCAGCAGCCGAAGGGGACAGACTAATGAAAAACTGTTTTTT. This codes for CASSRRGQTNEKLFF.

This chain joins TRBV6-5 and TRBJ1-3, with D possibly being TRBD1 (5 bases). Germline V CDR1 and CDR2: MNHEY, SVGAGI. Trimming shortened V by 3 bases and J by 3 bases, and 12 bases separated the two germline ends. The CDR3 loop spans 15 amino acids. CDR3 region: CASSYRGLDGNTIYF. The CDR3 region has the DNA TGTGCCAGCAGTTATCGGGGGTTAGATGGAAACACCATATATTTT.

This chain uses TRBV4-2 with TRBJ1-2; D gene ambiguous. The V gene's germline CDR1 is LGHNA and CDR2 YNFKEQ. This CDR3 has 15 amino acids. The germline V and J ends were trimmed by 0 bases and 4 bases, with 12 bases remaining between them. The CDR3 region is CASSQDDAGSYGYTF. In DNA form, the CDR3 reads TGTGCCAGCAGCCAAGATGACGCGGGATCCTATGGCTACACCTTC.

The chain employs TRBV28 and TRBJ1-2; D is unclear. The length of the CDR3 is 11 residues. With 7 bases removed from V and 8 bases from J, the gap between germline ends came to 11 bases. Germline CDR1 reads MDHEN; CDR2 reads SYDVKM. CDR3 residues: CASTTGGGYTF. The CDR3 DNA follows: TGTGCCAGCACCACCGGAGGAGGCTACACCTTC.

The chain joins TRBV11-3 to TRBJ2-1; 14 bases map to TRBD2. This CDR3 region has 17 residues. Germline V gene lookup returns CDR1 SGHNT and CDR2 YENEEA. After removal of 0 bases from V and 6 bases from J, the junction contained 4 bases not matched to a gene. As DNA, the CDR3 is TGTGCCAGCAGCTTAGATCCGGGACTAGCGGGAGTCAATGAGCAGTTCTTC. It is translated as CASSLDPGLAGVNEQFF.

The chain has TRBV4-1 and TRBJ2-1, with TRBD2 as a possible D gene (5 bases). The CDR3 totals 15 residues. Germline lookup yields CDR1 MGHRA and CDR2 YSYEKL. The V end lost 0 bases, the J end lost 7 bases, and 13 bases lay between the germline ends. CDR3 sequence (DNA): TGCGCCAGCAGCCAAGATGACGGGCCGGGGAATGAGCAGTTCTTC. This gives the protein CASSQDDGPGNEQFF.

The V and J genes are TRBV29-1 and TRBJ2-6; TRBD1 might be the D (5 bases). CDR1 is SQVTM and CDR2 is ANQGSEA in the germline V gene. The V end lost 2 bases, the J end lost 0 bases, and 11 bases lay between the germline ends. CDR3 length equals 16 residues. The CDR3 sequence is CSVESDINSGANVLTF. The CDR3 DNA sequence: TGCAGCGTTGAATCGGACATTAACTCTGGGGCCAACGTCCTGACTTTC.

This clone was seen a single time. V gene TRBV5-4 combines with J gene TRBJ2-7; TRBD1 matches 9 bases. This CDR3 contains 15 residues. J was trimmed by 5 bases and V by 1 base; bases with no gene match: 7. Germline assignment: CDR1 SGHNT and CDR2 YYREEE (reference sequence). The CDR3 nucleotides read TGTGCCAGCAGCTTGATGGGGACAGGGAGAGACGAGCAGTACTTC. It is translated as CASSLMGTGRDEQYF.

The chain employs TRBV10-3 and TRBJ2-3; D not resolved. This CDR3 is 12 amino acids long. The V end was cut by 4 bases, the J end by 3 bases, with 5 bases between. The germline V gene encodes CDR1 ENHRY and CDR2 SYGVKD. CDR3 nucleotides: TGTGCCATCAGTGCCCAGACAGATACGCAGTATTTT. Translation gives CAISAQTDTQYF.

This chain uses TRBV6-1 with TRBJ2-7; 9 bases match TRBD1. The junction had 13 bases not matched to a gene; V was cut back by 6 bases and J by 7 bases. Germline V lookup: CDR1 MNHNS, CDR2 SASEGT. CDR3 length: 15 amino acids. The DNA for the CDR3 is TGTGCCAGCAGCTATCTTGGACAGGGGATAAGGGAGCAGTACTTC. This translates into CASSYLGQGIREQYF.

The J gene is TRBJ2-3, the V gene TRBV28; no definite D call. This CDR3 spans 13 amino acids. Trimming took off 5 bases at V and 5 bases at J, with 11 bases between the two ends. Germline V gene data show CDR1 as MDHEN and CDR2 as SYDVKM. In DNA form, the CDR3 reads TGTGCCAGCAGTCCGAGAGGTCGAGATACGCAGTATTTT. Amino acids: CASSPRGRDTQYF.

The V call is TRBV13, the J call TRBJ2-3; a possible D gene is TRBD1 (5 bases). Germline V gene sequence: CDR1 PRHDT, CDR2 FYEKMQ (reference sequence). The CDR3 totals 14 residues. Trimming shortened V by 1 base and J by 3 bases, and 8 bases separated the two germline ends. The CDR3 is CASSLEGETDTQYF. CDR3 sequence (DNA): TGTGCCAGCAGCTTAGAAGGGGAAACAGATACGCAGTATTTT.

This clone appeared once. This chain joins TRBV28 and TRBJ2-2, with D possibly matching TRBD2 (7 bases). V was trimmed by 8 bases and J by 2 bases, leaving 18 bases between them. Germline V lookup: CDR1 MDHEN, CDR2 SYDVKM. The CDR3 is 16 residues long. The CDR3 DNA reads TGTGCCAGCGAGGGGGGGCTGGGGGGCAACACCGGGGAGCTGTTTTTT. Protein: CASEGGLGGNTGELFF.

This clone has a single count. This chain links TRBV28 with TRBJ2-7; 8 positions agree with TRBD2. CDR3 size: 14 residues. With 5 bases clipped from V and 5 bases from J, the junction kept 8 bases outside the gene matches. Germline V lookup: CDR1 MDHEN, CDR2 SYDVKM. In DNA, the CDR3 is TGTGCCAGCAGTCCTCGGACTAGCAGCGACGAGCAGTACTTC. Protein sequence: CASSPRTSSDEQYF.

The J gene is TRBJ1-5, the V gene TRBV27; D is possibly TRBD1 (5 bases). The germline V and J ends were trimmed by 5 bases and 3 bases, with 8 bases remaining between them. The V gene's germline CDR1 is MNHEY and CDR2 SMNVEV (reference sequence). CDR3 size: 13 residues. CDR3 residues: CASSRGINQPQHF. The CDR3, as DNA: TGTGCCAGCAGTCGGGGGATCAATCAGCCCCAGCATTTT.

The chain employs TRBV5-8 and TRBJ2-5; weak D call: TRBD2 (7 bases). The CDR3 loop spans 14 amino acids. Germline CDR1 SGHTS, CDR2 YDEGEE. The V end was cut by 3 bases, the J end by 5 bases, with 14 bases between. CDR3 bases: TGTGCCAGCAGCTACCCCGGGGGGCGGGAGACCCAGTACTTC. It is translated as CASSYPGGRETQYF.

This clone showed up just once. The chain recombines TRBV7-2 with TRBJ2-5; D unclear. CDR1 is SGHTA, CDR2 FQGNSA, per germline. The CDR3 loop spans 16 amino acids. V shed 0 bases and J shed 5 bases, with 16 bases lying between them. The CDR3 region has the DNA TGTGCCAGCAGCTTAGCCCCTCGTCTCCTTGCGGAGACCCAGTACTTC. Translation: CASSLAPRLLAETQYF. The complete variable domain, with remaining parts taken from reference TRBV7-2 and TRBJ2-5, reads GAGVSQSPSNKVTEKGKDVELRCDPISGHTALYWYRQSLGQGLEFLIYFQGNSAPDKSGLPSDRFSAERTGGSVSTLTIQRTQQEDSAVYLCASSLAPRLLAETQYFGPGTRLLVL.

The CDR3 protein is CASSLGQGAQPQHF. The CDR3, as DNA: TGTGCCAGCAGTTTGGGACAGGGTGCTCAGCCCCAGCATTTT. The chain has TRBV27 and TRBJ1-5; 9 bases map to TRBD1. Germline CDR1 reads MNHEY; CDR2 reads SMNVEV (reference sequence). J was trimmed by 6 bases and V by 3 bases; bases with no gene match: 3. The CDR3 length is 14 residues.

The chain recombines TRBV19 with TRBJ2-1, with 8 nucleotides matching TRBD2. Germline lookup yields CDR1 LNHDA and CDR2 SQIVND (reference sequence). V dropped 2 bases and J dropped 6; count of bases not matched to a gene: 3. The CDR3 covers 14 residues. The CDR3, as DNA: TGTGCCAGTAGTATATCTGCGGGAGGCAATGAGCAGTTCTTC. This translates into CASSISAGGNEQFF.

This sequence joins TRBV6-5 and TRBJ2-7; TRBD1 matches at 7 bases. Germline-derived CDR1 and CDR2 are MNHEY and SVGAGI. Trimming at V came to 6 bases and at J to 1 base, leaving 6 bases not matched to a gene. The CDR3 has 14 amino acids. In DNA form, the CDR3 reads TGTGCCAGCAGAGTGGACAGGAGTTCCTACGAGCAGTACTTC. Its protein product is CASRVDRSSYEQYF.

This rearrangement joins TRBV19 to TRBJ1-5; D is uncertain. The length of the CDR3 is 10 residues. V was shortened by 11 bases and J by 6 bases, with 8 bases between the two germline ends. Germline V gives CDR1 LNHDA, CDR2 SQIVND (reference sequence). The CDR3 protein is CACGFQPQHF. The DNA of the CDR3 is TGTGCCTGCGGTTTTCAGCCCCAGCATTTT.

The genes are TRBV5-4 and TRBJ2-3; 7 nucleotides match TRBD2. Per the germline V gene, CDR1 is SGHNT and CDR2 is YYREEE (reference sequence). The CDR3 runs to 15 residues. The trim removed 4 bases at V and 2 bases at J, leaving 7 bases unmatched. As DNA, the CDR3 is TGTGCCAGCAGCAGAGTAGCGGGCGCCACAGATACGCAGTATTTT. Translated: CASSRVAGATDTQYF.

The V and J genes are TRBV19 and TRBJ2-1, with 11 bases identical to TRBD2. The CDR3 contains 15 residues. With V trimmed by 4 bases and J by 9 bases, 8 bases remained unmatched. CDR1 LNHDA and CDR2 SQIVND come from the germline V gene (reference sequence). The CDR3 DNA is TGTGCCAGTAGTACCTTAGCGGGAGGGCCAAGTGAGCAGTTCTTC. Protein product: CASSTLAGGPSEQFF.

The chain couples TRBV2 to TRBJ2-7; 11 nucleotides match TRBD2. J was trimmed by 3 bases and V by 6 bases; bases with no gene match: 10. Germline CDR1 and CDR2: SNHLY and FYNNEI. The CDR3 has 16 amino acids. The CDR3 loop is CASRGIAGGTFYEQYF. The CDR3 nucleotides are TGTGCCAGCAGGGGTATAGCGGGAGGGACGTTCTACGAGCAGTACTTC.

The gene calls are TRBV5-1 and TRBJ2-3, with 13 nucleotides matching TRBD2. Germline assignment: CDR1 SGHRS and CDR2 YFSETQ. CDR3 length: 17 amino acids. Trimming took 4 bases from V and 6 from J; bases not matched to a gene: 11. CDR3 protein: CASSTGPGLAGADTQYF. CDR3 in DNA: TGCGCCAGCAGCACCGGCCCCGGACTAGCGGGAGCGGATACGCAGTATTTT.